This TCR beta chain was identified in a study of blood T cell repertoires in COVID-19. Germline V gene lookup returns CDR1 KGHSH and CDR2 LQKENI. The CDR3 runs to 13 residues. Regarding this clone: Its ends do not fully match the called genes, so a read error is possible.

Repertoires were generated with immunoSEQ multiplex PCR, while TCRdb's copy carries only in-frame clones and drops some. The table records approximately 90,000 clones, roughly 80% of them present only once. The chain combines TRBV18 with TRBJ2-3, with 9 positions matching TRBD1. The clonotype originates from a human donor in a cohort sampled during active COVID-19. The sample taken for sequencing was peripheral blood. The CDR3 sequence is CASSPQGARTQYF. The CDR3, as DNA: TGTGCCAGCTCCCCACAGGGGGCGAGAACGCAGTATTTT. Looking up the rest from reference TRBV18 and TRBJ2-3 gives the full variable domain: NAGVMQNPRHLVRRRGQEARLRCSPMKGHSHVYWYRQLPEEGLKFMVYLQKENIIDESGMPKERFSAEFPKEGPSILRIQQVVRGDSAAYFCASSPQGARTQYFGPGTRLTVL.